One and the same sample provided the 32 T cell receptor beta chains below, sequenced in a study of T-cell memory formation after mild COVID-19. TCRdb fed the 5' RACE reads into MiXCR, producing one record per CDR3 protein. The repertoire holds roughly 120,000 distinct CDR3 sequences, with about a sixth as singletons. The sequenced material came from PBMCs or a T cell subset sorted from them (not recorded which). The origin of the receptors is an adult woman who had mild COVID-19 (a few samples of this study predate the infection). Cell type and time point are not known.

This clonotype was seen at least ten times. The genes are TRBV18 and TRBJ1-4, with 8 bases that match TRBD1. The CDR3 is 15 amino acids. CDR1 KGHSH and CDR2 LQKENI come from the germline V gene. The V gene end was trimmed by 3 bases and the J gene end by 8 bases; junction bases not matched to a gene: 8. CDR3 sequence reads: CASSPTGTGREKLFF. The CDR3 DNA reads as TGTGCCAGCTCACCTACCGGGACAGGACGAGAAAAACTGTTTTTT.

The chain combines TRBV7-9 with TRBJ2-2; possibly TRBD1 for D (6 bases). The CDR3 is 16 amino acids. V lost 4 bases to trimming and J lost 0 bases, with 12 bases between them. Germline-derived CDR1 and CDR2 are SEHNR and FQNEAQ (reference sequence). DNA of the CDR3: TGTGCCAGCAGCTCCCGGGACACTTCGAACACCGGGGAGCTGTTTTTT. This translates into CASSSRDTSNTGELFF.

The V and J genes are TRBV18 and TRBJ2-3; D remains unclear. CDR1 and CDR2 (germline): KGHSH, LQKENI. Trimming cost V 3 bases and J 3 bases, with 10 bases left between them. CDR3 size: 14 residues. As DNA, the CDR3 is TGTGCCAGCTCACCGAAAACTCGAACAGATACGCAGTATTTT. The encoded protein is CASSPKTRTDTQYF.

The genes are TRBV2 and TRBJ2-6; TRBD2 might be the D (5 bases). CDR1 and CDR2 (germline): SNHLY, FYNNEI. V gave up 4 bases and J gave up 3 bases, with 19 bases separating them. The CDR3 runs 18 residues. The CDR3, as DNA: TGTGCCAGCAGTGCGATTAGCGCCAGGCAACGTGGGGCCAACGTCCTGACTTTC. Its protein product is CASSAISARQRGANVLTF.

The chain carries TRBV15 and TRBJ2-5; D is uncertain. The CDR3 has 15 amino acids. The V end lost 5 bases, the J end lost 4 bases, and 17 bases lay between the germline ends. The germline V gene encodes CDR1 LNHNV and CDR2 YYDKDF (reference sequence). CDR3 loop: CATSGRRRVTETQYF. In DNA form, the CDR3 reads TGTGCCACCAGCGGTCGGCGAAGGGTTACAGAGACCCAGTACTTC.

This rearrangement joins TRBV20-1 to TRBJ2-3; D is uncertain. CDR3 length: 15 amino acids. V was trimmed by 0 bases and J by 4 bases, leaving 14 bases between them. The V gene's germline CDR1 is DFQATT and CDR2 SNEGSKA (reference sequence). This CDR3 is CSARDAEILPDTQYF. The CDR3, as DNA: TGCAGTGCTAGAGATGCCGAGATACTCCCAGATACGCAGTATTTT.

DNA for the CDR3: TGCGCCAGCAGCCAAGAGGGAGGAAGCGGGGAGCTGTTTTTT. Protein product: CASSQEGGSGELFF. The J gene is TRBJ2-2, the V gene TRBV4-1, with D perhaps matching TRBD2 (6 bases). Trimming cost V 0 bases and J 7 bases, with 9 bases left between them. The CDR3 consists of 14 residues. Germline V gene lookup returns CDR1 MGHRA and CDR2 YSYEKL.

CDR3 sequence reads: CASSYSQVYNEQFF. CDR3 in DNA: TGTGCCAGCAGTTACTCACAGGTCTACAATGAGCAGTTCTTC. The chain couples TRBV6-6 to TRBJ2-1; D might be TRBD1 (5 bases). CDR3 size: 14 residues. Germline CDR1 and CDR2: MNHNY and SVGAGI (reference sequence). The ends were cut back, 0 bases at V and 3 bases at J, with 6 bases in the middle.

The CDR3 sequence: CSVTGGYEQYF. The CDR3 coding sequence is TGCAGTGTTACAGGGGGCTACGAGCAGTACTTC. This chain connects TRBV20-1 to TRBJ2-7, with 8 bases fitting TRBD1. CDR1 and CDR2 (germline): DFQATT, SNEGSKA (reference sequence). This CDR3 spans 11 amino acids. V gave up 7 bases and J gave up 3 bases; unmatched junction bases: 2.

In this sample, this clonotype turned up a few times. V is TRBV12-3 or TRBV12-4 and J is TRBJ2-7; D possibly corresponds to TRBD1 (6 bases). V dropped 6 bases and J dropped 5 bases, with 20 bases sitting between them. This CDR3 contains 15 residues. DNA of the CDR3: TGTGCCAGCAGGCGTCGGGGACAATGGGACCACGAGCAGTACTTC. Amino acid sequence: CASRRRGQWDHEQYF.

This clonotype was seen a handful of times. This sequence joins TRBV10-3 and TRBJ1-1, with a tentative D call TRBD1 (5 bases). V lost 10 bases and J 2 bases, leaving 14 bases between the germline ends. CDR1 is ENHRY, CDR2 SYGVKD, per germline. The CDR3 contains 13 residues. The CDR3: CATAQQVNTEAFF. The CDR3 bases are TGTGCCACTGCGCAACAGGTTAACACTGAAGCTTTCTTT.

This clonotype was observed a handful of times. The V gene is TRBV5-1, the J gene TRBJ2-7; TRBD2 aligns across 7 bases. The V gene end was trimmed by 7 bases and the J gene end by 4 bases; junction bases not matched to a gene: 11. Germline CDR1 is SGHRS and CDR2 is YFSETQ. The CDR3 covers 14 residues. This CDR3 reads CASRDGGREYEQYF. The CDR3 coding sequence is TGCGCCAGCCGAGACGGCGGGAGAGAGTACGAGCAGTACTTC.

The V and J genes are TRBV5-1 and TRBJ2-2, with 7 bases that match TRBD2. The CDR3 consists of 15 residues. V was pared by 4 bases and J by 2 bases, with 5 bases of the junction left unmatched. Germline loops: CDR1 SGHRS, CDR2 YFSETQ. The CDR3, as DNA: TGCGCCAGCAGCCCCCCGGGGGGAAACACCGGGGAGCTGTTTTTT. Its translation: CASSPPGGNTGELFF.

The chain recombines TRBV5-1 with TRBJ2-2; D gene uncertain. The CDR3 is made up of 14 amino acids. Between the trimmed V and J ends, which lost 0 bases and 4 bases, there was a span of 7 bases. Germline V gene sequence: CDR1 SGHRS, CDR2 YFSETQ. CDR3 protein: CASSLAAVTGELFF. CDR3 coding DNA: TGCGCCAGCAGCTTGGCCGCGGTCACCGGGGAGCTGTTTTTT. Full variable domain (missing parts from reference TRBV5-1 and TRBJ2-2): KAGVTQTPRYLIKTRGQQVTLSCSPISGHRSVSWYQQTPGQGLQFLFEYFSETQRNKGNFPGRFSGRQFSNSRSEMNVSTLELGDSALYLCASSLAAVTGELFFGEGSRLTVL.

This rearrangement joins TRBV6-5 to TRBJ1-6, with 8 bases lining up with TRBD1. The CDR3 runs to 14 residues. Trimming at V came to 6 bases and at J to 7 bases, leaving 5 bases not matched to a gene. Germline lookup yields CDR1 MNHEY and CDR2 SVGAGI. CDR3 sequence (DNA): TGTGCCAGCAGACGACAGGGGCGGAATTCACCCCTCCACTTT. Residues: CASRRQGRNSPLHF.

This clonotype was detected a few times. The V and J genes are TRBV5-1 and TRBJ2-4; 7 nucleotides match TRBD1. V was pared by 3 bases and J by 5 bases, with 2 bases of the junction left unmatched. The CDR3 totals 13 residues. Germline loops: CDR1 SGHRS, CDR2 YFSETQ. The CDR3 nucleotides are TGCGCCAGCAGCTACACAGGGGAAAACATTCAGTACTTC. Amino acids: CASSYTGENIQYF. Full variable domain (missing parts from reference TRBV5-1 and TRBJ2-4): KAGVTQTPRYLIKTRGQQVTLSCSPISGHRSVSWYQQTPGQGLQFLFEYFSETQRNKGNFPGRFSGRQFSNSRSEMNVSTLELGDSALYLCASSYTGENIQYFGAGTRLSVL.

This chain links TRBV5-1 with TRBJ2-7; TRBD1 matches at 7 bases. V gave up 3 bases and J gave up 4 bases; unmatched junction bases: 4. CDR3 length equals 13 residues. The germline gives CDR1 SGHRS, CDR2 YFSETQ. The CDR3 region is CASSSGTDYEQYF. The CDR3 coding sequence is TGCGCCAGCAGCTCCGGGACAGATTACGAGCAGTACTTC.

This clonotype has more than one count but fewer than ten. The CDR3 loop reads CASSWGQKHNSPLHF. The CDR3, as DNA: TGCGCCAGCAGCTGGGGACAGAAACATAATTCACCCCTCCACTTT. The chain combines TRBV5-1 with TRBJ1-6; 7 bases line up with TRBD1. The V gene end was trimmed by 3 bases and the J gene end by 5 bases; junction bases not matched to a gene: 5. CDR1 is SGHRS, CDR2 YFSETQ, per germline. CDR3 length equals 15 residues.

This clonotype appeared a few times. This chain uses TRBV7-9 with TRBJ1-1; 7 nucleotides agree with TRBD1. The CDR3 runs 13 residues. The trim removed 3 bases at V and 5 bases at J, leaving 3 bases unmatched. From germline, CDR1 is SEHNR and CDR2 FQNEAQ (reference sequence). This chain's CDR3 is CASSLTGRTEAFF. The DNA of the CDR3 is TGTGCCAGCAGCTTGACAGGGAGAACTGAAGCTTTCTTT.

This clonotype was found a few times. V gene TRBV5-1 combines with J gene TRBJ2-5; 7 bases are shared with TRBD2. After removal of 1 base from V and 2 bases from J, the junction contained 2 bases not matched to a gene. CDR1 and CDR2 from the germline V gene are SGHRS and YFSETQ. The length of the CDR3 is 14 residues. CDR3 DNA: TGCGCCAGCAGCTTGAAGCGGGGACAAGAGACCCAGTACTTC. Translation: CASSLKRGQETQYF.

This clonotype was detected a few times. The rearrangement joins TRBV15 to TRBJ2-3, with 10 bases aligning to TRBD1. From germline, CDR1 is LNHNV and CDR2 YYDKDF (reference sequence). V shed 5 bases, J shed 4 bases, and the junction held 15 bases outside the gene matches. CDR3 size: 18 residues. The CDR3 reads CATSFKERDRGSSDTQYF. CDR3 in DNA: TGTGCCACCAGCTTCAAGGAAAGGGACAGGGGTTCGTCAGATACGCAGTATTTT.

The CDR3 region is CATSDPTGNTNQPQHF. The CDR3, as DNA: TGTGCCACCAGTGATCCTACGGGGAATACTAATCAGCCCCAGCATTTT. The chain has TRBV24-1 and TRBJ1-5; D unresolved. The CDR3 extends over 16 amino acids. V lost 3 bases, J lost 4 bases, and 15 bases lay in between. Per the germline V gene, CDR1 is KGHDR and CDR2 is SFDVKD.

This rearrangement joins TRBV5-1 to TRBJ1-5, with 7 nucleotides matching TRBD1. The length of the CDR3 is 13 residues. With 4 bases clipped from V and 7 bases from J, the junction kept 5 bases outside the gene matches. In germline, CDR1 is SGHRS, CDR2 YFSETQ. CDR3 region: CASSDRVGQPQHF. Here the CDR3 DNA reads TGCGCCAGCAGCGACAGGGTAGGCCAGCCCCAGCATTTT. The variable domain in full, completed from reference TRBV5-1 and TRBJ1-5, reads KAGVTQTPRYLIKTRGQQVTLSCSPISGHRSVSWYQQTPGQGLQFLFEYFSETQRNKGNFPGRFSGRQFSNSRSEMNVSTLELGDSALYLCASSDRVGQPQHFGDGTRLSIL.

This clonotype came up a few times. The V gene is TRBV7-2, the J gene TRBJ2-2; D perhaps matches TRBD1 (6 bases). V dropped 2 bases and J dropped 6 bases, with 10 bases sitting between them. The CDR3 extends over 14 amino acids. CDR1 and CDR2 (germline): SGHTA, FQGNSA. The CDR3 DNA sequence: TGTGCCAGCAGCTTACTCAGGGGACCCGGGGAGCTGTTTTTT. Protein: CASSLLRGPGELFF.

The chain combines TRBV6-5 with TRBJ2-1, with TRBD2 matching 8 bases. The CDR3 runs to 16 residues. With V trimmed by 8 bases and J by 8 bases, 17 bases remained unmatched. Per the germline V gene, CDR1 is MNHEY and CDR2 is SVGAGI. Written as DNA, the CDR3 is TGTGCCAGCCGCCCTTTAGCGGGAAGGGGAGGGTATGAGCAGTTCTTC. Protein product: CASRPLAGRGGYEQFF.

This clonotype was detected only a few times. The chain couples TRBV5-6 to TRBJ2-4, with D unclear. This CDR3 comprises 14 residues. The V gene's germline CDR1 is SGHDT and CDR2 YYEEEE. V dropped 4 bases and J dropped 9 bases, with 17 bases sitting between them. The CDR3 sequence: CASSALERETIQYF. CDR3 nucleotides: TGTGCCAGCAGCGCCCTTGAACGAGAAACCATTCAGTACTTC.

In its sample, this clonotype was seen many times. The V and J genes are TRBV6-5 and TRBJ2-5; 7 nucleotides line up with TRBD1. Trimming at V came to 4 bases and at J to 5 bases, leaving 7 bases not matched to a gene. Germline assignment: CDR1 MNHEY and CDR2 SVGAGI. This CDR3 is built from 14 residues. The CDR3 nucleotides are TGTGCCAGCAGTTCGACGACAGGGATCGAGACCCAGTACTTC. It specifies CASSSTTGIETQYF.

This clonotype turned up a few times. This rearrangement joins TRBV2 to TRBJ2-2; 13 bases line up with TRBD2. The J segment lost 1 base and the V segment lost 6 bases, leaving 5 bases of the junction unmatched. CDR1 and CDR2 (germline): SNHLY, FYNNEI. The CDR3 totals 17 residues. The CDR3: CASRTSGGALNTGELFF. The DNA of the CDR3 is TGTGCCAGCAGAACTAGCGGGGGGGCCCTGAACACCGGGGAGCTGTTTTTT.

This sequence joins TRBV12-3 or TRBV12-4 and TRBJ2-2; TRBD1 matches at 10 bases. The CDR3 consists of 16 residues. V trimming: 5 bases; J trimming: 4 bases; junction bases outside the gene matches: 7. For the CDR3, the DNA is TGTGCCAGCAGTCCACGACAGGGGGCAGGCACCGGGGAGCTGTTTTTT. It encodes CASSPRQGAGTGELFF.

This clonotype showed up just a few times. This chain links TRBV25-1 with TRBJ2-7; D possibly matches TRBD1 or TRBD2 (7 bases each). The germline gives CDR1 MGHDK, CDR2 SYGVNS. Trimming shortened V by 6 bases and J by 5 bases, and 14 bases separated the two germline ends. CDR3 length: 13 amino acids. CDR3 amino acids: CASRPGGVHEQYF. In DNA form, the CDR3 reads TGTGCCAGCAGGCCAGGGGGGGTCCACGAGCAGTACTTC.

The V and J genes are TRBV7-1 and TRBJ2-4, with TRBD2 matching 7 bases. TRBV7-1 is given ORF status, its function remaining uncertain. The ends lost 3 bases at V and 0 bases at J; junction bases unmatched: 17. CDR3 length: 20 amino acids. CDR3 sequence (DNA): TGTGCCAGCAGCTCTGGACTAGTTGGCCCCTCCACCCTAGCCAAAAACATTCAGTACTTC. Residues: CASSSGLVGPSTLAKNIQYF.

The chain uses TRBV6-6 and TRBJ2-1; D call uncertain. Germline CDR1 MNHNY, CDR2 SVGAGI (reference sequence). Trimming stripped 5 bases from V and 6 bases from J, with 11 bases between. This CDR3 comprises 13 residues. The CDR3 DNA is TGTGCCAGCAGTAGCCCAGTTCCCAATGAGCAGTTCTTC. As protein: CASSSPVPNEQFF.